The rows below give T cell receptor beta chains drawn from one sample of a study of cytomegalovirus exposure and HLA in healthy donors. Assay used: immunoSEQ multiplex PCR; TCRdb lists only in-frame clones, some missing. The sample data list under 200,000 clones. Source material: PBMCs. These receptors all stem from a man younger than 45 in good health and CMV-seronegative. The CDR3 runs from the conserved cysteine through the conserved F or W. A D gene is named only where the DNA matches it firmly.

v_call,j_call,d_call,cdr3_aa,cdr3_nt
TRBV28,TRBJ1-1,NA,CASRLTGLSNTEAFF,TGTGCCAGCAGGCTCACAGGGCTCTCGAACACTGAAGCTTTCTTT
TRBV7-2,TRBJ2-7,TRBD2,CASSLVWTSGYEQYF,TGTGCCAGCAGCTTAGTTTGGACTAGCGGGTACGAGCAGTACTTC
TRBV5-1,TRBJ1-1,TRBD1,CASSLAGTGEAFF,TGCGCCAGCAGCTTGGCCGGGACAGGGGAAGCTTTCTTT
TRBV6-1,TRBJ2-2,NA,CASSEDGGGNTGELFF,TGTGCCAGCAGTGAAGATGGGGGCGGAAACACCGGGGAGCTGTTTTTT
TRBV2,TRBJ1-1,TRBD1,CASSGDRGVYLNTEAFF,TGTGCCAGCAGTGGGGACAGGGGAGTGTACCTGAACACTGAAGCTTTCTTT
TRBV19,TRBJ2-2,TRBD2,CASSRLAGGNTGELFF,TGTGCCAGTAGTAGGCTAGCGGGAGGGAACACCGGGGAGCTGTTTTTT
TRBV7-2,TRBJ2-3,TRBD2,CASSYGAAGGTDTQYF,TGTGCCAGCAGCTACGGGGCGGCGGGGGGGACAGATACGCAGTATTTT
TRBV27,TRBJ2-3,NA,CASSLSSSTDTQYF,TGTGCCAGCAGTTTATCCTCTAGCACAGATACGCAGTATTTT
TRBV28,TRBJ2-7,TRBD2,CASSSGTSGIDEQYF,TGTGCCAGCAGTTCCGGGACTAGCGGGATCGACGAGCAGTACTTC
TRBV4-2,TRBJ2-7,NA,CASSQDGWGRPEQYF,TGTGCCAGCAGCCAAGATGGGTGGGGCAGACCCGAGCAGTACTTC
TRBV2,TRBJ2-1,NA,CASSASGRGNEQFF,TGTGCCAGCAGTGCTTCAGGGCGTGGGAATGAGCAGTTCTTC
TRBV19,TRBJ1-2,TRBD1,CASMADRGYGYTF,TGTGCCAGTATGGCGGACAGGGGGTATGGCTACACCTTC
TRBV19,TRBJ2-3,TRBD2,CASRYSGGTDTQYF,TGTGCCAGTAGGTATAGCGGGGGCACAGATACGCAGTATTTT
TRBV5-4,TRBJ2-5,NA,CASSLVAGGAGETQYF,TGTGCCAGCAGCTTGGTGGCTGGAGGGGCGGGAGAGACCCAGTACTTC
TRBV7-9,TRBJ2-5,TRBD2,CASSTPGRGYTQETQYF,TGTGCCAGCAGCACCCCCGGGCGGGGGTATACACAAGAGACCCAGTACTTC
TRBV11-3,TRBJ2-5,NA,CASSWGEGGQETQYF,TGTGCCAGCAGCTGGGGGGAGGGGGGCCAAGAGACCCAGTACTTC
TRBV11-3,TRBJ2-7,NA,CASSLAGEISYEQYF,TGTGCCAGCAGCTTAGCGGGGGAGATCTCCTACGAGCAGTACTTC
TRBV5-6,TRBJ2-7,NA,CASSGTTATHEQYF,TGTGCCAGCAGCGGAACGACAGCTACCCACGAGCAGTACTTC
TRBV4-1,TRBJ2-7,NA,CASSHWTAPYEQYF,TGCGCCAGCAGCCACTGGACAGCCCCATACGAGCAGTACTTC
TRBV11-2,TRBJ2-3,TRBD2,CASSLGASGGTDTQYF,TGTGCCAGCAGCTTAGGAGCTAGCGGGGGCACAGATACGCAGTATTTT
TRBV4-3,TRBJ2-5,TRBD2,CASSPGLAGWEAQYF,TGCGCCAGCAGCCCCGGACTAGCGGGGTGGGAGGCCCAGTACTTC
TRBV28,TRBJ1-5,NA,CASSSPQGNNQPQHF,TGTGCCAGCAGTTCCCCTCAGGGTAACAATCAGCCCCAGCATTTT